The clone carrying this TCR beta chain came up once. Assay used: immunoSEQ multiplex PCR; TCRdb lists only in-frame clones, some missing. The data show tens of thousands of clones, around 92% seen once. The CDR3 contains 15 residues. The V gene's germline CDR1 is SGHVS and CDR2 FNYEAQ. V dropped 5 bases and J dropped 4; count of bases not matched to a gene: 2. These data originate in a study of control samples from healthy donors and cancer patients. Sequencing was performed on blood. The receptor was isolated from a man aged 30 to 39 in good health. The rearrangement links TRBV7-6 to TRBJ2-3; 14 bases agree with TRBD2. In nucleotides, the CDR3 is TGTGCCAGCAGCCCGGGACTAGCGGGGGCAGATACGCAGTATTTT. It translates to CASSPGLAGADTQYF.